Listed below are T cell receptor beta chains from one sample, sequenced in a study of blood T cell repertoires in COVID-19. The method was immunoSEQ multiplex PCR; TCRdb's version includes in-frame clones alone and lacks a portion of them. The profile shows 89,000 or so clones, roughly nine tenths of them singletons. The sample comprised peripheral blood. All receptors derive from a man aged 45-65 years with COVID-19, enrolled during active disease. CDR3s include the opening cysteine and the closing phenylalanine or tryptophan. The D gene is left open where the match is weak. Not every row has a clone size; where given, it reads once, few, many or a size class.

>NA|TRBV11-3|NA|TRBJ1-3
TGTGCCAGCAGCAGAGGAGGGGCTTCTGGAAACACCATATATTTT
CASSRGGASGNTIYF
>TRBD2|TRBV29-1|NA|TRBJ2-5
TGCAGCGTTGTTAGCGGGGGGACCCAAGAGACCCAGTACTTC
CSVVSGGTQETQYF
>NA|TRBV27|NA|TRBJ2-2
TGTGCCAGCAGTTGGGAGACAAGCGCGAACACCGGGGAGCTGTTTTTT
CASSWETSANTGELFF
>TRBD1|TRBV7-9|NA|TRBJ2-1
TGTGCCAGCAGCCCGGACAGGGTTACCTACAATGAGCAGTTCTTC
CASSPDRVTYNEQFF
>TRBD1|TRBV9|NA|TRBJ2-1
TGTGCCAGCAGCACCCGGACAGGCTACAATGAGCAGTTCTTC
CASSTRTGYNEQFF
>TRBD1|TRBV19|NA|TRBJ1-1
TGTGCCAGTAGCTTAAGGGGGCTTGACACTGAAGCTTTCTTT
CASSLRGLDTEAFF
>NA|TRBV19|once|TRBJ2-3
TGTGCCAGTAGTATAGTCCGGGGGACAGATACGCAGTATTTT
CASSIVRGTDTQYF
>NA|TRBV3-1/TRBV3-2|NA|TRBJ1-2
TGTGCCAGCAGCCACAGGGGCAACTATGGCTACACCTTC
CASSHRGNYGYTF
>TRBD2|TRBV3-1/TRBV3-2|NA|TRBJ2-7
TGTGCCAGCGGATCTACGAGCGGGGGGAAATACGAGCAGTACTTC
CASGSTSGGKYEQYF
>TRBD2|TRBV29-1|few|TRBJ2-2
TGCAGCGTTGAATTGGGCGGGGGGGCCCACAACGGGGAGCTGTTTTTT
CSVELGGGAHNGELFF
>TRBD1|TRBV5-1|NA|TRBJ2-1
TGCGCCAGCAGCTTCTATCTATCCGGGACAGGGGGTTCCTACAATGAGCAGTTCTTC
CASSFYLSGTGGSYNEQFF
>NA|TRBV12-3/TRBV12-4|NA|TRBJ1-5
TGTGCCAGCAGATTCACAGATCAGCCCCAGCATTTT
CASRFTDQPQHF
>NA|TRBV5-6|NA|TRBJ1-6
TGTGCCAGCAGCCTGACACACTCCTATAATTCACCCCTCCACTTT
CASSLTHSYNSPLHF
>NA|TRBV3-1/TRBV3-2|NA|TRBJ2-2
TGTGCCAGCAGCCGGGGGGTTGGCCCTGCGAACACCGGGGAGCTGTTTTTT
CASSRGVGPANTGELFF
>NA|TRBV2|NA|TRBJ1-5
TGTGCCAGCAGTGAACTGACACCTGCCTATAGCAATCAGCCCCAGCATTTT
CASSELTPAYSNQPQHF
>TRBD2|TRBV18|NA|TRBJ2-3
TGTGCCAGCTCACCAATAGGACTAGCGGGCAGCACAGATACGCAGTATTTT
CASSPIGLAGSTDTQYF
>TRBD2|TRBV5-4|NA|TRBJ2-3
TGTGCCAGCAGCCTTAGGGCCAGCGGGGGGGCTGGAGATACGCAGTATTTT
CASSLRASGGAGDTQYF
>TRBD1|TRBV7-9|NA|TRBJ2-7
TGTGCCAGCAGCCACAACCGACAGGGTTCCAACGAGCAGTACTTC
CASSHNRQGSNEQYF
>TRBD1|TRBV27|NA|TRBJ2-3
TGTGCCAGCAGTTTATCGGGGACAGGGACGGATACGCAGTATTTT
CASSLSGTGTDTQYF
>NA|TRBV7-9|NA|TRBJ1-6
TGTGCCAGCAGCTTAGGTGCAGGGAACTCACCCCTCCACTTT
CASSLGAGNSPLHF
>NA|TRBV15|NA|TRBJ1-4
TGTGCCACCAGCAGAGTTTGGGCGTATAATGAAAAACTGTTTTTT
CATSRVWAYNEKLFF
>TRBD2|TRBV7-9|NA|TRBJ2-1
TGTGCCAGCAACAGCGTTACGGGGGGTGAGCAGTTCTTC
CASNSVTGGEQFF
>NA|TRBV7-2|NA|TRBJ2-7
TGTGCCAGCAGCTTGGGGACATCCAACGAGCAGTACTTC
CASSLGTSNEQYF
>NA|TRBV5-1|NA|TRBJ2-2
TGCGCCAGCAGCTCTTCCGGGACAACCGGGGAGCTGTTTTTT
CASSSSGTTGELFF
>TRBD1|TRBV7-2|NA|TRBJ1-1
TGTGCCAGCAACGACAGGGGGCTGTTTGGCACTGAAGCTTTCTTT
CASNDRGLFGTEAFF
>NA|TRBV5-1|NA|TRBJ2-3
TGCGCCAGCAGCTTGGGGACAACTATGTCCACAGATACGCAGTATTTT
CASSLGTTMSTDTQYF
>NA|TRBV7-9|NA|TRBJ1-1
TGTGCCAGCAGCTTAAGTGGGCACACTGAAGCTTTCTTT
CASSLSGHTEAFF
>TRBD1|TRBV19|once|TRBJ1-5
TGTGCCAGTAGTATCCCCTCCGGGACAGGGGGCTCTTATAGCAATCAGCCCCAGCATTTT
CASSIPSGTGGSYSNQPQHF
>NA|TRBV6-5|NA|TRBJ1-2
TGTGCCAGCAGTTACAGGGTCGCGGGCTATGGCTACACCTTC
CASSYRVAGYGYTF
>TRBD1|TRBV28|NA|TRBJ2-7
TGTGCCAGCAGTTTAACACAGACAGGGAACTACGAGCAGTACTTC
CASSLTQTGNYEQYF
>NA|TRBV6-5|NA|TRBJ2-5
TGTGCCAGCAATACCCTCTGGCAGACCCAGTACTTC
CASNTLWQTQYF
>NA|TRBV7-9|NA|TRBJ2-2
TGTGCCAGCAGCTTAACCCGACTCGCCGGGGGAACCGGGGAGCTGTTTTTT
CASSLTRLAGGTGELFF
>NA|TRBV6-2/TRBV6-3|NA|TRBJ1-5
TGTGCCAGCAGCACTACAGGAGCCCAGTATAGCAATCAGCCCCAGCATTTT
CASSTTGAQYSNQPQHF
>TRBD2|TRBV3-1/TRBV3-2|few|TRBJ2-1
TGTGCCAGCAGCCGCGGACTAGCGGGGGAAAATGAGCAGTTCTTC
CASSRGLAGENEQFF
>TRBD1|TRBV5-8|once|TRBJ1-1
TGTGCCAGCAGCCCCGGGACAGGGCCAACGGCGGCTTTCTTT
CASSPGTGPTAAFF